A single sample gave rise to the 8 T cell receptor beta chains below, sequenced in a study of blood T cell repertoires in COVID-19. Assay: immunoSEQ multiplex PCR; the TCRdb copy retains only in-frame clones and omits some. There are some 220,000 clones in the sample; approximately 85% occur only once, and 4% lies in the top ten. Sequencing was performed on peripheral blood. Source of these receptors: a middle-aged man with acute or convalescent COVID-19.

This clone has a handful of counts. V is TRBV27 and J is TRBJ1-2; TRBD1 is a possible D gene (5 bases). CDR1 is MNHEY and CDR2 is SMNVEV in the germline V gene (reference sequence). This CDR3 is 17 amino acids long. The germline V and J ends were trimmed by 3 bases and 4 bases, with 21 bases remaining between them. CDR3 residues: CASSFVTGVSILYGYTF. The DNA for the CDR3 is TGTGCCAGCAGTTTTGTAACAGGCGTCAGTATTCTCTATGGCTACACCTTC.

The V call is TRBV2, the J call TRBJ2-5; tentative D call: TRBD1 (5 bases). The V end lost 9 bases, the J end lost 1 base, and 9 bases lay between the germline ends. Germline V gene sequence: CDR1 SNHLY, CDR2 FYNNEI. CDR3 length equals 12 residues. CDR3 in amino acids: CARRQPQETQYF. In nucleotides, the CDR3 is TGTGCCAGGAGACAGCCCCAAGAGACCCAGTACTTC.

This rearrangement joins TRBV5-1 to TRBJ2-6; 8 bases map to TRBD1. Germline V gene sequence: CDR1 SGHRS, CDR2 YFSETQ. The CDR3 consists of 17 residues. The trim removed 4 bases at V and 0 bases at J, leaving 6 bases unmatched. The CDR3 nucleotides read TGCGCCAGCAGCACCGGGACAGGAACCTCTGGGGCCAACGTCCTGACTTTC. Residues: CASSTGTGTSGANVLTF.

A single count supports this clone. This chain uses TRBV13 with TRBJ1-4; D ambiguous. Germline lookup yields CDR1 PRHDT and CDR2 FYEKMQ (reference sequence). V was clipped by 3 bases and J by 4 bases, with 9 bases between them. The CDR3 spans 14 residues. The CDR3 DNA is TGTGCCAGCAGCTTTTGGAGGGATAATGAAAAACTGTTTTTT. It yields the protein CASSFWRDNEKLFF.

In its sample, this clone was seen once. The junction does not match germline at one end; this may be a read error. The chain links TRBV11-3 to TRBJ2-3; D is undetermined. Germline V gene sequence: CDR1 SGHNT, CDR2 YENEEA. The CDR3 length is 14 residues. CDR3: CASSLDPVRDTQYF. As DNA, the CDR3 is TGTGCCAGCAGCCTAGATCCAGTCAGAGATACGCAGTATTTT.

CDR3 sequence: CASSVAGSSYNEQFF. Here the CDR3 DNA reads TGTGCCAGCAGCGTAGCGGGATCCTCCTACAATGAGCAGTTCTTC. The V gene is TRBV6-2 or TRBV6-3, the J gene TRBJ2-1, with 8 bases fitting TRBD2. This CDR3 spans 15 amino acids. From germline, CDR1 is MNHEY and CDR2 SVGEGT. Losses at the gene ends were 6 bases for V and 0 bases for J; bases not matched to a gene: 4.

The chain uses TRBV28 and TRBJ1-2; unclear D gene. CDR1 is MDHEN and CDR2 is SYDVKM in the germline V gene. The CDR3 length is 12 residues. The V end was cut by 3 bases, the J end by 5 bases, with 7 bases between. CDR3 in amino acids: CASSFQNYGYTF. DNA of the CDR3: TGTGCCAGCAGTTTCCAGAATTATGGCTACACCTTC.

The V call is TRBV12-3 or TRBV12-4, the J call TRBJ2-5; no definite D call. Trimming stripped 5 bases from V and 4 bases from J, with 11 bases between. There are 13 residues in the CDR3. The CDR3 sequence: CASSKNELETQYF. CDR3 DNA: TGTGCCAGCAGTAAAAACGAACTAGAGACCCAGTACTTC.